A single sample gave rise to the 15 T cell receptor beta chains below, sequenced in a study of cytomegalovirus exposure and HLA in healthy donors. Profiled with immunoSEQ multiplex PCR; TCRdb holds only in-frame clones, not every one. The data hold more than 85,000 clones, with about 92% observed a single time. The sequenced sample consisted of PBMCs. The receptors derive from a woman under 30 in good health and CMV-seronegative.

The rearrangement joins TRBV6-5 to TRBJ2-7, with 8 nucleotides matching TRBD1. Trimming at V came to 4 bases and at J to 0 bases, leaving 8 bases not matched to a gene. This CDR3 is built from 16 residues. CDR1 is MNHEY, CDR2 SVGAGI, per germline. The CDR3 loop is CASSSRSGTGSYEQYF. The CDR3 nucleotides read TGTGCCAGCAGTTCACGATCCGGGACAGGCTCCTACGAGCAGTACTTC.

The CDR3 region has the DNA TGTGCCAGCAGCTTAGGCTGGACAGGGCCTCAAGAAGATACGCAGTATTTT. This translates into CASSLGWTGPQEDTQYF. The V gene is TRBV7-9, the J gene TRBJ2-3; 8 nucleotides line up with TRBD1. Trimming cost V 1 base and J 5 bases; bases outside gene matches: 11. Germline V CDR1 and CDR2: SEHNR, FQNEAQ (reference sequence). This CDR3 region has 17 residues.

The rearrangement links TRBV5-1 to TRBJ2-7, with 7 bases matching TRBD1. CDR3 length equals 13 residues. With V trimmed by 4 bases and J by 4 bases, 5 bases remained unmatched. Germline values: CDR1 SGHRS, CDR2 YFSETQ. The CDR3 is CASSPRQGYEQYF. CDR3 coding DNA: TGCGCCAGCAGCCCCCGACAGGGTTACGAGCAGTACTTC.

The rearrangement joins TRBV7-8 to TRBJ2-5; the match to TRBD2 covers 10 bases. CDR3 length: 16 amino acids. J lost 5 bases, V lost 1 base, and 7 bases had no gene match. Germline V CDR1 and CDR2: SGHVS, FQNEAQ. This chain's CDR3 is CASSLVRTSGPETQYF. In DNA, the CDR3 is TGTGCCAGCAGCTTAGTACGGACTAGCGGTCCGGAGACCCAGTACTTC.

Here the CDR3 DNA reads TGTGCCAGCAGCCGGGTAAGACGGGCTAGCGGGTCCTCTGGGGCCAACGTCCTGACTTTC. Protein sequence: CASSRVRRASGSSGANVLTF. The chain is built from TRBV4-2 and TRBJ2-6, with 8 bases matching TRBD2. The CDR3 is made up of 20 amino acids. V lost 4 bases, J lost 0 bases, and 14 bases stayed unmatched. Looked up from germline, CDR1 is LGHNA and CDR2 is YNFKEQ.

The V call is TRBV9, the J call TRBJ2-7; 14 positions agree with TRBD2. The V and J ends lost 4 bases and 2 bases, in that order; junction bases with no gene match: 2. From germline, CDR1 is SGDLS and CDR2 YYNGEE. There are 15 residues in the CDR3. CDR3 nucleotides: TGTGCCAGCAGCAAGGGACTAGCGGGAGCCTACGAGCAGTACTTC. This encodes CASSKGLAGAYEQYF.

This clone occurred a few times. CDR3 in DNA: TGTGCCACCGGGCGCGGGAACGAGAACGGGGAGCTGTTTTTT. Protein product: CATGRGNENGELFF. The chain links TRBV15 to TRBJ2-2, with D perhaps TRBD2 (6 bases). CDR3 size: 14 residues. Germline lookup yields CDR1 LNHNV and CDR2 YYDKDF (reference sequence). The germline V and J ends were trimmed by 8 bases and 7 bases, with 17 bases remaining between them. The full variable domain, its missing parts supplied by reference TRBV15 and TRBJ2-2, is DAMVIQNPRYQVTQFGKPVTLSCSQTLNHNVMYWYQQKSSQAPKLLFHYYDKDFNNEADTPDNFQSRRPNTSFCFLDIRSPGLGDTAMYLCATGRGNENGELFFGEGSRLTVL.

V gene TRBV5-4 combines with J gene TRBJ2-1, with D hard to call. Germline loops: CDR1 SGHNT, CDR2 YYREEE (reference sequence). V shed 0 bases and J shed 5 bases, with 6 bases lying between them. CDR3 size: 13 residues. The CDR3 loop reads CASSLDVNNEQFF. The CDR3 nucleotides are TGTGCCAGCAGCTTGGATGTAAACAATGAGCAGTTCTTC. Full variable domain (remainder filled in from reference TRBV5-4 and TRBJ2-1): ETGVTQSPTHLIKTRGQQVTLRCSSQSGHNTVSWYQQALGQGPQFIFQYYREEENGRGNFPPRFSGLQFPNYSSELNVNALELDDSALYLCASSLDVNNEQFFGPGTRLTVL.

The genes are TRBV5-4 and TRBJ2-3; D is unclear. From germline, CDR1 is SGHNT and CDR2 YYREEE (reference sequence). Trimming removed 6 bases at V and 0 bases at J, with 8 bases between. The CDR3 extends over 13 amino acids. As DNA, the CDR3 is TGTGCCAGCAACGACATAAGCACAGATACGCAGTATTTT. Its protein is CASNDISTDTQYF.

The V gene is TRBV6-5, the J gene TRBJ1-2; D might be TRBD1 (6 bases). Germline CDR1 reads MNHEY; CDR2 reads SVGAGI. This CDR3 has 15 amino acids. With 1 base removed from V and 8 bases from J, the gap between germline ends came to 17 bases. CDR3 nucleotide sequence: TGTGCCAGCAGTTACTATGGGACATCTCTTAAGGGCTACACCTTC. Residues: CASSYYGTSLKGYTF.

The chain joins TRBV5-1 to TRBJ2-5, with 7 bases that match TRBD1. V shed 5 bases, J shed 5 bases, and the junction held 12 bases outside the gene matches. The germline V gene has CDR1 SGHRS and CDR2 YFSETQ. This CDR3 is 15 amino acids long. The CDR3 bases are TGCGCCAGCAGTTTTTGGGACAGCGGTGGGGAGACCCAGTACTTC. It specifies CASSFWDSGGETQYF.

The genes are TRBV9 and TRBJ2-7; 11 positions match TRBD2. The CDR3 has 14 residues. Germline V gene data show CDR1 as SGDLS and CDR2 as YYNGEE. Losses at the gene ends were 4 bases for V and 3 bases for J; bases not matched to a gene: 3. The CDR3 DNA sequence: TGTGCCAGCAGCCCCGGACTAGCGGGCTACGAGCAGTACTTC. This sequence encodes CASSPGLAGYEQYF.

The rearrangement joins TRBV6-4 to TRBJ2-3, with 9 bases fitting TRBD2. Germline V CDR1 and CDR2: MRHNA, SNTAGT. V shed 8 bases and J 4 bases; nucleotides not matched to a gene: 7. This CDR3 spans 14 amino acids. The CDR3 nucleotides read TGTGCCAGCGGTGGCGGGGGGGAGTCAGATACGCAGTATTTT. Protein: CASGGGGESDTQYF.

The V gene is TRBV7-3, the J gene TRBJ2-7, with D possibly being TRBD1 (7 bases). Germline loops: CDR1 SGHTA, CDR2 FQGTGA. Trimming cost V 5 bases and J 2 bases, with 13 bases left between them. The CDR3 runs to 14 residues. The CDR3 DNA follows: TGTGCCAGCAGCCGTCAGGGGGGAACCTACGAGCAGTACTTC. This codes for CASSRQGGTYEQYF.

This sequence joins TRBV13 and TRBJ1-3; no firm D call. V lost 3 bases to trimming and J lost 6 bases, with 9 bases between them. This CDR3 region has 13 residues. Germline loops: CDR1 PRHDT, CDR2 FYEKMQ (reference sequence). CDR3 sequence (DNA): TGTGCCAGCAGCTTTGAGGGAACAAACACCATATATTTT. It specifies CASSFEGTNTIYF. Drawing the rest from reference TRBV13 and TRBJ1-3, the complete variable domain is AAGVIQSPRHLIKEKRETATLKCYPIPRHDTVYWYQQGPGQDPQFLISFYEKMQSDKGSIPDRFSAQQFSDYHSELNMSSLELGDSALYFCASSFEGTNTIYFGEGSWLTVV.